These 31 T cell receptor beta chains were all obtained from the same sample, sequenced in a study of Ad26.COV2.S vaccination and SARS-CoV-2 variants. Method: immunoSEQ multiplex PCR; TCRdb's copy keeps in-frame clones and lacks some. The table has roughly 700,000 clones, roughly 90% seen once. Treatment indicated: 15 to 20 received Ad26.COV2.S at low or high dose, single or two shots; 5 received placebo; per-sample allocation not given. Sampling occurred on day 63 after the first vaccine or placebo injection. Specimen: peripheral blood, collected in a trial of Ad26.COV2.S vaccine versus placebo. These TCRs come from a person aged 18-60 years who received the Ad26.COV2.S COVID-19 vaccine or a placebo.

This chain joins TRBV7-9 and TRBJ1-3; a weak D match, TRBD1 (6 bases). The CDR3 spans 16 residues. The germline V gene encodes CDR1 SEHNR and CDR2 FQNEAQ (reference sequence). Between the trimmed V and J ends, which lost 5 bases and 0 bases, there was a span of 14 bases. CDR3 in DNA: TGTGCCAGCAGCGACCGGGACAAGTCCTCTGGAAACACCATATATTTT. Residues: CASSDRDKSSGNTIYF.

The chain joins TRBV7-2 to TRBJ2-3, with 8 positions matching TRBD1. Looked up from germline, CDR1 is SGHTA and CDR2 is FQGNSA. Unmatched junction bases numbered 8, after V lost 5 bases and J lost 4 bases. This CDR3 has 15 residues. CDR3 protein: CASSLRQGLADTQYF. In nucleotides, the CDR3 is TGTGCCAGCAGCCTCAGACAGGGGTTGGCAGATACGCAGTATTTT.

This chain links TRBV2 with TRBJ2-5, with D possibly TRBD2 on 5 matching bases. The CDR3 is 12 residues long. Trimming pared 6 bases from V and 5 bases from J, leaving 10 bases between. CDR1 is SNHLY, CDR2 FYNNEI, per germline. The CDR3 bases are TGTGCCAGCAGACGGGAAGCGGAGACCCAGTACTTC. Encoded protein: CASRREAETQYF.

The rearrangement uses TRBV29-1 and TRBJ2-3, with D unclear. V lost 6 bases to trimming and J lost 5 bases, with 12 bases between them. In germline, CDR1 is SQVTM, CDR2 ANQGSEA. The CDR3 consists of 12 residues. The CDR3: CSVHPMGDTQYF. The CDR3 nucleotides are TGCAGCGTCCACCCGATGGGAGATACGCAGTATTTT.

The chain combines TRBV3-1 (or the pseudogene TRBV3-2) with TRBJ1-2, with no clear D. CDR1 is LGHDT, CDR2 YNNKEL, per germline (reference sequence). V was trimmed by 4 bases and J by 4 bases, leaving 7 bases between them. CDR3 length: 12 amino acids. The CDR3 coding sequence is TGTGCCAGCAGCCGCCTGGGCTATGGCTACACCTTC. Protein sequence: CASSRLGYGYTF.

The chain joins TRBV30 to TRBJ2-2; D is unresolved. From germline, CDR1 is GTSNPN and CDR2 SVGIG (reference sequence). Trimming removed 5 bases from V and 1 base from J, with 5 bases in between. This CDR3 spans 12 amino acids. The CDR3 DNA reads TGTGCCTGGGAAGGGAACACCGGGGAGCTGTTTTTT. Residues: CAWEGNTGELFF.

The CDR3 protein is CATSEGMGILETQYF. CDR3 sequence (DNA): TGTGCCACCAGTGAGGGAATGGGCATTTTAGAGACCCAGTACTTC. The chain employs TRBV24-1 and TRBJ2-5; D remains ambiguous. The CDR3 loop spans 15 amino acids. V lost 4 bases and J 4 bases, leaving 15 bases between the germline ends. Germline assignment: CDR1 KGHDR and CDR2 SFDVKD.

The chain is built from TRBV19 and TRBJ2-7; 11 positions match TRBD2. Germline CDR1 reads LNHDA; CDR2 reads SQIVND (reference sequence). The V gene end was trimmed by 4 bases and the J gene end by 8 bases; junction bases not matched to a gene: 10. The CDR3 has 15 amino acids. CDR3 region: CASSTSLAGERKQYF. As DNA, the CDR3 is TGTGCCAGTAGTACCTCACTAGCGGGAGAAAGGAAGCAGTACTTC.

The rearrangement joins TRBV25-1 to TRBJ2-1; D gene unclear. V lost 1 base and J 5 bases, leaving 12 bases between the germline ends. The germline gives CDR1 MGHDK, CDR2 SYGVNS. The CDR3 spans 15 residues. CDR3 sequence: CASSESRFRDNEQFF. In DNA form, the CDR3 reads TGTGCCAGCAGTGAATCGAGGTTTCGGGACAATGAGCAGTTCTTC.

V and J are TRBV2 and TRBJ2-4; 10 bases are shared with TRBD1. CDR3 length: 16 residues. Trimming cost V 8 bases and J 0 bases; bases outside gene matches: 7. CDR1 is SNHLY and CDR2 is FYNNEI in the germline V gene. The CDR3 DNA follows: TGTGCCAGCGTAAGACAGGGGGCCCTAGCCAAAAACATTCAGTACTTC. Protein sequence: CASVRQGALAKNIQYF.

This chain uses TRBV4-2 with TRBJ2-3; 7 bases match TRBD2. V was pared by 4 bases and J by 6 bases, with 10 bases of the junction left unmatched. The CDR3 length is 15 residues. Germline CDR1 LGHNA, CDR2 YNFKEQ. CDR3 bases: TGTGCCAGCAGCCCGGTGGGCGGGGGTCGGGATACGCAGTATTTT. Its translation is CASSPVGGGRDTQYF.

The gene calls are TRBV12-3 or TRBV12-4 and TRBJ2-7, with D possibly being TRBD1 (6 bases). The CDR3 has 13 amino acids. The V end lost 6 bases, the J end lost 5 bases, and 14 bases lay between the germline ends. CDR3 sequence reads: CASSRGAGDEQYF. CDR3 sequence (DNA): TGTGCCAGCAGCAGGGGCGCAGGCGACGAGCAGTACTTC.

This rearrangement joins TRBV6-2 or TRBV6-3 to TRBJ1-1; a possible D gene is TRBD1 (6 bases). Germline CDR1 reads MNHEY; CDR2 reads SVGEGT. The CDR3 covers 14 residues. The V end was cut by 4 bases, the J end by 4 bases, with 13 bases between. The CDR3 DNA reads as TGTGCCAGCAGTTCAAGGGGGAGTAGCACTGAAGCTTTCTTT. Amino acid sequence: CASSSRGSSTEAFF.

The chain employs TRBV4-2 and TRBJ2-1, with D maybe TRBD2 (7 bases). The germline CDR1 and CDR2 sequences are LGHNA and YNFKEQ. CDR3 length: 16 residues. The germline V and J ends were trimmed by 0 bases and 6 bases, with 15 bases remaining between them. CDR3 DNA: TGTGCCAGCAGCCAAGAGGGAGGGGGGACGGCCAATGAGCAGTTCTTC. Protein sequence: CASSQEGGGTANEQFF.

The genes are TRBV2 and TRBJ2-7; D gene unclear. Germline CDR1 SNHLY, CDR2 FYNNEI. This CDR3 has 11 amino acids. Trimming cost V 6 bases and J 3 bases, with 6 bases left between them. The CDR3 coding sequence is TGTGCCAGCAGCCGAGACTACGAGCAGTACTTC. This sequence encodes CASSRDYEQYF.

J is TRBJ1-2 and V is TRBV18; the match to TRBD1 covers 10 bases. The length of the CDR3 is 17 residues. V shed 3 bases and J 6 bases; nucleotides not matched to a gene: 13. Germline CDR1 is KGHSH and CDR2 is LQKENI. The CDR3 spells CASSPSRVRDRGDGYTF. For the CDR3, the DNA is TGTGCCAGCTCACCTTCGAGGGTCCGGGACAGGGGTGATGGCTACACCTTC.

The gene calls are TRBV20-1 and TRBJ2-5; D is unclear. V lost 6 bases to trimming and J lost 4 bases, with 9 bases between them. The CDR3 totals 11 residues. CDR1 and CDR2 from the germline V gene are DFQATT and SNEGSKA (reference sequence). The CDR3 sequence is CSASPPETQYF. The CDR3 DNA is TGCAGTGCCAGCCCCCCAGAGACCCAGTACTTC.

The sample holds many counts of this clone. The J gene is TRBJ2-2, the V gene TRBV5-1; D may be TRBD1 or TRBD2 (5 bases each). This CDR3 spans 13 amino acids. With 2 bases removed from V and 6 bases from J, the gap between germline ends came to 8 bases. Germline V gives CDR1 SGHRS, CDR2 YFSETQ. In nucleotides, the CDR3 is TGCGCCAGCAGCTTCCAGGGAGCCGGGGAGCTGTTTTTT. It yields the protein CASSFQGAGELFF.

The genes are TRBV19 and TRBJ1-5; D might be TRBD1 (6 bases). The V gene's germline CDR1 is LNHDA and CDR2 SQIVND (reference sequence). CDR3 length: 13 residues. With 5 bases removed from V and 9 bases from J, the gap between germline ends came to 14 bases. CDR3 amino acids: CASSPQGQPPQHF. The DNA for the CDR3 is TGTGCCAGTAGTCCGCAGGGGCAGCCGCCCCAGCATTTT.

The chain is built from TRBV15 and TRBJ2-7; weak D call: TRBD2 (7 bases). This CDR3 region has 16 residues. Trimming removed 0 bases at V and 5 bases at J, with 17 bases between. Germline V gives CDR1 LNHNV, CDR2 YYDKDF (reference sequence). CDR3 DNA: TGTGCCACCAGCAGAGATAGGGCGGGGGCCTACGACGAGCAGTACTTC. Protein: CATSRDRAGAYDEQYF.

The rearrangement uses TRBV14 and TRBJ1-4; D unclear. The CDR3 has 17 amino acids. CDR1 and CDR2 (germline): SGHDN, FVKESK. Trimming left V 6 bases short and J 0 bases short, with 17 bases between. Here the CDR3 DNA reads TGTGCCAGCAGTCTTTACGGGAGTAAGACAACTAATGAAAAACTGTTTTTT. It specifies CASSLYGSKTTNEKLFF.

The V gene is TRBV10-3, the J gene TRBJ1-2; TRBD1 agrees at 8 bases. The ends lost 7 bases at V and 8 bases at J; junction bases unmatched: 12. The CDR3 length is 14 residues. CDR1 and CDR2 from the germline V gene are ENHRY and SYGVKD. For the CDR3, the DNA is TGTGCCATCATGGGCCAGAGACAGGGGTCCGGCTACACCTTC. It specifies CAIMGQRQGSGYTF.

The gene calls are TRBV12-5 and TRBJ1-3; D might be TRBD1 (5 bases). CDR1 and CDR2 (germline): LGHNT, FRNRAP. V lost 0 bases and J 4 bases, leaving 25 bases between the germline ends. There are 20 residues in the CDR3. The CDR3 loop reads CASGLVLRREEGKSGNTIYF. As DNA, the CDR3 is TGTGCTAGTGGTTTGGTATTGAGAAGGGAGGAGGGGAAATCCGGAAACACCATATATTTT.

The V and J genes are TRBV19 and TRBJ1-2, with 7 bases lining up with TRBD1. Germline assignment: CDR1 LNHDA and CDR2 SQIVND (reference sequence). The length of the CDR3 is 14 residues. Losses at the gene ends were 4 bases for V and 3 bases for J; bases not matched to a gene: 5. CDR3: CASSKLGTDYGYTF. CDR3 nucleotide sequence: TGTGCCAGTAGTAAACTTGGGACAGACTATGGCTACACCTTC.

The rearrangement joins TRBV5-4 to TRBJ2-2, with D unresolved. V dropped 2 bases and J dropped 3 bases, with 8 bases sitting between them. The CDR3 has 14 residues. The V gene's germline CDR1 is SGHNT and CDR2 YYREEE (reference sequence). For the CDR3, the DNA is TGTGCCAGCAGCTTAGTGGAGCACACCGGGGAGCTGTTTTTT. Translating gives CASSLVEHTGELFF.

The V gene is TRBV7-7, the J gene TRBJ2-5; perhaps TRBD2 as D (5 bases). The CDR3 spans 14 residues. Germline V gene data show CDR1 as SSHAT and CDR2 as FNYEAQ (reference sequence). Trimming left V 2 bases short and J 6 bases short, with 13 bases between. The CDR3 protein is CASSLSGMEQTQYF. CDR3 DNA sequence: TGTGCCAGCAGCTTATCCGGGATGGAACAGACCCAGTACTTC.

The chain couples TRBV14 to TRBJ2-7, with 8 bases that match TRBD2. The germline V gene has CDR1 SGHDN and CDR2 FVKESK. The CDR3 is made up of 13 amino acids. V lost 4 bases to trimming and J lost 6 bases; unmatched junction nucleotides: 5. CDR3 sequence: CASSPQAGAEQYF. The CDR3 DNA is TGTGCCAGCAGCCCTCAAGCGGGAGCCGAGCAGTACTTC.

This chain connects TRBV7-8 to TRBJ1-3; the D gene is possibly TRBD1 (6 bases). The CDR3 contains 18 residues. The ends were cut back, 1 base at V and 0 bases at J, with 16 bases in the middle. Germline V gives CDR1 SGHVS, CDR2 FQNEAQ. CDR3 coding DNA: TGTGCCAGCAGCTTAGGGGGGCGGCAGACCTCCTCTGGAAACACCATATATTTT. This gives the protein CASSLGGRQTSSGNTIYF.

The table lists this clone with a few counts. The genes are TRBV7-8 and TRBJ1-2; D call uncertain. Looked up from germline, CDR1 is SGHVS and CDR2 is FQNEAQ. This CDR3 is 14 amino acids long. V was clipped by 0 bases and J by 6 bases, with 11 bases between them. CDR3 sequence (DNA): TGTGCCAGCAGCTTAGCGCGGCGCTTGGATGGCTACACCTTC. It is translated as CASSLARRLDGYTF. The whole variable domain, remainder taken from reference TRBV7-8 and TRBJ1-2, is GAGVSQSPRYKVAKRGQDVALRCDPISGHVSLFWYQQALGQGPEFLTYFQNEAQLDKSGLPSDRFFAERPEGSVSTLKIQRTQQEDSAVYLCASSLARRLDGYTFGSGTRLTVV.

The chain carries TRBV6-2 or TRBV6-3 and TRBJ2-2; TRBD1 is a possible D gene (6 bases). The ends were cut back, 4 bases at V and 5 bases at J, with 8 bases in the middle. The germline gives CDR1 MNHEY, CDR2 SVGEGT. The CDR3 is 13 residues long. Here the CDR3 reads CASSFQGTGELFF. In DNA form, the CDR3 reads TGTGCCAGCAGTTTTCAGGGGACCGGGGAGCTGTTTTTT.

This clone was found a few times. This chain connects TRBV29-1 to TRBJ1-1; D unresolved. Germline-derived CDR1 and CDR2 are SQVTM and ANQGSEA. The V end lost 7 bases, the J end lost 1 base, and 13 bases lay between the germline ends. The length of the CDR3 is 13 residues. The CDR3, as DNA: TGCAGCGCGGCGGGGTCCAGGAACACTGAAGCTTTCTTT. This sequence encodes CSAAGSRNTEAFF.